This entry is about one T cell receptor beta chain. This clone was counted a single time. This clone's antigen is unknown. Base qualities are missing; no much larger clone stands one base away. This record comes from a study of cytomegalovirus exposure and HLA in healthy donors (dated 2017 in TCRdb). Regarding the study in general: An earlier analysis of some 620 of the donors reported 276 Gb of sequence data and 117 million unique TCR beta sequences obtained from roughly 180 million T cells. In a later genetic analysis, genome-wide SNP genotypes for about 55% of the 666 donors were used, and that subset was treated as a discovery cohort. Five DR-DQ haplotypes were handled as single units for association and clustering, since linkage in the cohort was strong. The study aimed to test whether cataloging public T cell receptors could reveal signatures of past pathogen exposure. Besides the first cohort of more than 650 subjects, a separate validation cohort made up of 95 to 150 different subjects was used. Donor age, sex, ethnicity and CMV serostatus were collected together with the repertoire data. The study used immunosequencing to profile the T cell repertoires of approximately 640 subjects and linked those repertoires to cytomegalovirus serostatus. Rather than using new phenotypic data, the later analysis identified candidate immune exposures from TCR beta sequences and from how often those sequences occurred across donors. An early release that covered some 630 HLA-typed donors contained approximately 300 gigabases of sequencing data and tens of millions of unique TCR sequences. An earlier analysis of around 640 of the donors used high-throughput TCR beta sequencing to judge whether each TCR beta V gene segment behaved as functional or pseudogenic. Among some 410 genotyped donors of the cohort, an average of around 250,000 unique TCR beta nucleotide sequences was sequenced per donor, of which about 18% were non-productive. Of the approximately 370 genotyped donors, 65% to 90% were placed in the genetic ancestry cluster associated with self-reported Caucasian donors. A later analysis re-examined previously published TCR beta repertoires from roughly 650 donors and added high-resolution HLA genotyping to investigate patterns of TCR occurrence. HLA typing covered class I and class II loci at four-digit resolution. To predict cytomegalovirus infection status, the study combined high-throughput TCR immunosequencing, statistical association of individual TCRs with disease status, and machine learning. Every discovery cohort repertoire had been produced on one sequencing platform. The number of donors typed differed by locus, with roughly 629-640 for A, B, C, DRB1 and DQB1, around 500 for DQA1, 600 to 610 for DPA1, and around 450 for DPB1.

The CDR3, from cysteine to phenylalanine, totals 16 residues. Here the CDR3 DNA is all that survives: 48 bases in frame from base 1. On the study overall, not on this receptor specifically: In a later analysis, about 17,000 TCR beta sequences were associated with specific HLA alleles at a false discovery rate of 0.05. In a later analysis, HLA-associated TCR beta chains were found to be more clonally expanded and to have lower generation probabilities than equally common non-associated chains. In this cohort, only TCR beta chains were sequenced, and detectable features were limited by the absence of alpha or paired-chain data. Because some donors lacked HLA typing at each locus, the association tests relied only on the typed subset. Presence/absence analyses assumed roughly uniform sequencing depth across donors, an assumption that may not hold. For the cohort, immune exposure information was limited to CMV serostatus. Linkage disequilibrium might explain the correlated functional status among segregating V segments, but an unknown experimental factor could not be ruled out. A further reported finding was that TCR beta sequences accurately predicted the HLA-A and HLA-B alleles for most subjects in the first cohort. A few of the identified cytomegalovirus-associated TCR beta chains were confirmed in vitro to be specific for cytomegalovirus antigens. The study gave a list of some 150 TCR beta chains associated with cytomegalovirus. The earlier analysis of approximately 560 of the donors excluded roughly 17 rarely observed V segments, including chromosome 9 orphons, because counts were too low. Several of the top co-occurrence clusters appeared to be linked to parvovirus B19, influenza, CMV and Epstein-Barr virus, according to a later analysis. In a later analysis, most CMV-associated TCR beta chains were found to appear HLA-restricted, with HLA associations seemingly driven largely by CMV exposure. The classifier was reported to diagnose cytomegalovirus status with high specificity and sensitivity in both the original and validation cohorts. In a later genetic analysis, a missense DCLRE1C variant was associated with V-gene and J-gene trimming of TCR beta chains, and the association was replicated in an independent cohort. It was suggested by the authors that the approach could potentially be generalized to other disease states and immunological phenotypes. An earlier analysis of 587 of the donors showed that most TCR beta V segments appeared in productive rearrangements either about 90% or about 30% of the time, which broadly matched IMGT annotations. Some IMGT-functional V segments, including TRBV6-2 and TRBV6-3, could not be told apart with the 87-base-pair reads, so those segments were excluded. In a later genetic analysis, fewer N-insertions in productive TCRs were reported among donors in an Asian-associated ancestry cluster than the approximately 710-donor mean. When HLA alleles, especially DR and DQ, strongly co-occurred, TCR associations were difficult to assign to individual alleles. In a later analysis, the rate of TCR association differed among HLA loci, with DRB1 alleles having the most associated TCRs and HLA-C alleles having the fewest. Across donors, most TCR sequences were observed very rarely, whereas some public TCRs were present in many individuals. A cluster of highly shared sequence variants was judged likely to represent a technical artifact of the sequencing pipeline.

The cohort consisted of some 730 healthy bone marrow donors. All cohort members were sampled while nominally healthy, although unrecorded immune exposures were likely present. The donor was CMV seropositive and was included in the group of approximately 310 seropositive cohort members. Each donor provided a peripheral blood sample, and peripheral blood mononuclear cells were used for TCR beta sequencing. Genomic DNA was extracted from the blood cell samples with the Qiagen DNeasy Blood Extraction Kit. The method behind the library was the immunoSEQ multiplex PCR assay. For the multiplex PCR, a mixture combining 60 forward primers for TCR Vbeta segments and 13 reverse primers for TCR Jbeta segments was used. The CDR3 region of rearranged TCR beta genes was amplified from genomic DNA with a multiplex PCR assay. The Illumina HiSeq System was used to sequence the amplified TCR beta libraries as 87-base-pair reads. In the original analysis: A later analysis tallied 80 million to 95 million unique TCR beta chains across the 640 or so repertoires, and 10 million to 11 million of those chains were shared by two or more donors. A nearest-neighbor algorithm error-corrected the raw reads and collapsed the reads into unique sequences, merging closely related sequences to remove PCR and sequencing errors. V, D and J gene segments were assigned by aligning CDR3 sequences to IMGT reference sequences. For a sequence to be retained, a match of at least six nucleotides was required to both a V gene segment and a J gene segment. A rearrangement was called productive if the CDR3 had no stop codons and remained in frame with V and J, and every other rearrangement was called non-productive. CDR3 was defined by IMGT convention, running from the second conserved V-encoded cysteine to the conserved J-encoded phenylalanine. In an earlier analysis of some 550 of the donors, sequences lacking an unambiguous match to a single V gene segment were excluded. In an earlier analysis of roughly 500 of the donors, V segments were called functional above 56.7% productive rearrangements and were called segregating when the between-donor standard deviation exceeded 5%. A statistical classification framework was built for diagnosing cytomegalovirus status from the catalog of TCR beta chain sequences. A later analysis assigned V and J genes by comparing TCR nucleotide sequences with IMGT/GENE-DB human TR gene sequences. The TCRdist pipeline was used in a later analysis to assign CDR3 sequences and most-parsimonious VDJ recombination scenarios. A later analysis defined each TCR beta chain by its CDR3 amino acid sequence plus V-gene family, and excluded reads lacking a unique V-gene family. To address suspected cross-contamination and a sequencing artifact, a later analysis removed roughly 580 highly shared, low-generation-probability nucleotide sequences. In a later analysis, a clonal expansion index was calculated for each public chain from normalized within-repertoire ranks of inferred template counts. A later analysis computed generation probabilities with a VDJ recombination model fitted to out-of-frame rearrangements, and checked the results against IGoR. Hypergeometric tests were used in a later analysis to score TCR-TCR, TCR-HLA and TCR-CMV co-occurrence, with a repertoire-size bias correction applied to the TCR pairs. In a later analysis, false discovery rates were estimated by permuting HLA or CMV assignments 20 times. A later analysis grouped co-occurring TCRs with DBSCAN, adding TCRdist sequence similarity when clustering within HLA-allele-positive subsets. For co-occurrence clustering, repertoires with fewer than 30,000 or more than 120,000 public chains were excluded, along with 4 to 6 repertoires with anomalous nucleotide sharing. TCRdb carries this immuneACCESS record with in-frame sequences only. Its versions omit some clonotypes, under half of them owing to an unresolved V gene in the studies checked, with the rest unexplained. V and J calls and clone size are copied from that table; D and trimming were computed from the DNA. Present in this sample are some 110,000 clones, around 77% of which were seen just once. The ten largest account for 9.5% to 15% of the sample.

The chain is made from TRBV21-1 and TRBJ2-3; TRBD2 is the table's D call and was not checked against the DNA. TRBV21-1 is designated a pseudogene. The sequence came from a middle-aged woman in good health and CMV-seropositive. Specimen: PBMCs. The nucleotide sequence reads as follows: TGTGCCAGCAGCAAAGGCGTTAGCGGACACACAGATACGCAGTATTTT. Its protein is CASSKGVSGHTDTQYF.